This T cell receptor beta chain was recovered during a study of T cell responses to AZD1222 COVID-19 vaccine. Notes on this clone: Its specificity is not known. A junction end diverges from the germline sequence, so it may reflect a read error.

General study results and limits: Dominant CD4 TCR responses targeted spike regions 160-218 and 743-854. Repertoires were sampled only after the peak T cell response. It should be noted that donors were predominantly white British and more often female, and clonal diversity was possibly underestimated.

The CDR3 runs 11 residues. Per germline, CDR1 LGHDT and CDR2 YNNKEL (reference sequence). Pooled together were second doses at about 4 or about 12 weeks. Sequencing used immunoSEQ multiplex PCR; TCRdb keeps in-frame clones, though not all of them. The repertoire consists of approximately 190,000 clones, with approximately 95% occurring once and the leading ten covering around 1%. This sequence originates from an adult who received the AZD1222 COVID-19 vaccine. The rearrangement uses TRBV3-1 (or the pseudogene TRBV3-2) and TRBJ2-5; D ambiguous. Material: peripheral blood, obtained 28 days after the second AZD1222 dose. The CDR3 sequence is CASRYLENQYF. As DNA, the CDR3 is TGTGCCAGCAGATATCTTGAGAACCAGTACTTC.